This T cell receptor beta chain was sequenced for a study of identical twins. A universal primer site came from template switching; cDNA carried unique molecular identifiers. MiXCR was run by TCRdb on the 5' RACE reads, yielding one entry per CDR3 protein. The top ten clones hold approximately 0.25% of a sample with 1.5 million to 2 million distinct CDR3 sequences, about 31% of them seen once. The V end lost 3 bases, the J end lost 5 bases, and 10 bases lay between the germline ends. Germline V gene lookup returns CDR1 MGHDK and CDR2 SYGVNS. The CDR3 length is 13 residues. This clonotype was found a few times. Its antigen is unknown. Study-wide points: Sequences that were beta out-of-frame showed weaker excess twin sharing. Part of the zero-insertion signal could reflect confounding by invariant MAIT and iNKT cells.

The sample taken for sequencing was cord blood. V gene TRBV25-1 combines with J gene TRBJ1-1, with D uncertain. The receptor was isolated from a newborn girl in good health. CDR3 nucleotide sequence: TGTGCCAGCAGTGACGGGGTTTGGACTGAAGCTTTCTTT. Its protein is CASSDGVWTEAFF.